Listed below are T cell receptor beta chains from one sample, sequenced in a study of vaccination and CD4 T cells after COVID-19. These TCRs' antigens remain unknown. MiXCR, applied by TCRdb to the PCR reads, yields one record per CDR3 protein. Of under 20,000 distinct CDR3 sequences in the sample, about four fifths are singletons; the top ten hold about 17%. The sample consisted of CD4+ T cells from blood, cultured in vitro, taken after SARS-CoV-2 vaccination. The receptors shown here come from a human donor who received a COVID-19 vaccine. CDR3s include the opening cysteine and the closing phenylalanine or tryptophan. A D gene is named only where the DNA matches it firmly. The size field is filled for only some rows; it gives once, few, many or a size class.

- | TRBJ2-3 | - | TRBV10-3 | TGTGCCATCGGCCCTCGTCTCGGGGGGCAATCAGATACGCAGTATTTT | CAIGPRLGGQSDTQYF
TRBD1 | TRBJ1-5 | - | TRBV4-1 | TGCGCCAGCAGCCAAGCCAGGGGGGGTCAGCCCCAGCATTTT | CASSQARGGQPQHF
TRBD2 | TRBJ2-5 | - | TRBV7-8 | TGTGCCAGCAGCCCCGGGACTAGCGGGATCCGATACCAAGAGACCCAGTACTTC | CASSPGTSGIRYQETQYF
TRBD2 | TRBJ2-3 | - | TRBV5-1 | TGCGCCAGCAGCCGTCGGACTAGCGGGGGGGTCGGAGATACGCAGTATTTT | CASSRRTSGGVGDTQYF
- | TRBJ2-7 | - | TRBV7-6 | TGTGCCAGCAGCTTAGGAGATTGGGACGAGCAGTACTTC | CASSLGDWDEQYF
- | TRBJ1-1 | few | TRBV5-3 | TGTGCCAGCAGCTCTGGTTACCAAATGGACACTGAAGCTTTCTTT | CASSSGYQMDTEAFF
- | TRBJ2-1 | - | TRBV6-5 | TGTGCCAGCAGTTGGGCAGGGGTTAGAGCCAATGAGCAGTTCTTC | CASSWAGVRANEQFF
- | TRBJ1-5 | - | TRBV29-1 | TGCAGCGTTGCGGCGGATTACAATCAGCCCCAGCATTTT | CSVAADYNQPQHF
- | TRBJ2-7 | once | TRBV20-1 | TGCAGTGCTAGACAGGGCCAGATCAGCGAGCAGTACTTC | CSARQGQISEQYF
- | TRBJ2-1 | - | TRBV24-1 | TGTGCCACCAGTGATTTCAATGAGCAGTTCTTC | CATSDFNEQFF
TRBD2 | TRBJ2-1 | once | TRBV24-1 | TGTGCCACCAGTGGAAATAGCGGGGTCGGAAATGAGCAGTTCTTC | CATSGNSGVGNEQFF
- | TRBJ1-1 | few | TRBV19 | TGTGCCAGTAGTATAGGAAGTTTGAGGCGCACTGAAGCTTTCTTT | CASSIGSLRRTEAFF
- | TRBJ1-3 | - | TRBV2 | TGTGCCAGCAGGACATCTGCGGGGAACACCATATATTTT | CASRTSAGNTIYF
- | TRBJ1-5 | - | TRBV19 | TGTGCCAGTAGTCCTGGCGCAGGGAGGAATCAGCCCCAGCATTTT | CASSPGAGRNQPQHF
TRBD1 | TRBJ1-6 | - | TRBV6-5 | TGTGCCAGCAGTTACTCGGCCTTGGCAGGGGGCTCCTATAATTCACCCCTCCACTTT | CASSYSALAGGSYNSPLHF
TRBD1 | TRBJ1-2 | - | TRBV7-8 | TGTGCCAGCAGCTTAGAACAGGGGAACTATGGCTACACCTTC | CASSLEQGNYGYTF
- | TRBJ1-1 | - | TRBV24-1 | TGTGCCACCAGTGATTTGTTACGGGGGTGCATCGGAGGGGTGGAAGCTTTCTTT | CATSDLLRGCIGGVEAFF
- | TRBJ1-2 | few | TRBV30 | TGTGCCTGGAGTGTACGACCGGGCCAGAGTGGGAGGGCTTCGGGAGGCTACACCTTC | CAWSVRPGQSGRASGGYTF
- | TRBJ1-2 | - | TRBV2 | TGTGCCAGCAGTTTTACTCGGACACCCAACTATGGCTACACCTTC | CASSFTRTPNYGYTF
- | TRBJ1-5 | - | TRBV12-3/TRBV12-4 | TGTGCCAGCAGTTTGTTCCAAAATCAGCCCCAGCATTTT | CASSLFQNQPQHF
- | TRBJ1-3 | - | TRBV30 | TGTGCCTGGAGCCTAGGGGAAACTGGAAACACCATATATTTT | CAWSLGETGNTIYF
TRBD1 | TRBJ1-5 | - | TRBV6-5 | TGTGCCAGCAGTTACAGGGGGCAGGGTCAGCCCCAGCATTTT | CASSYRGQGQPQHF
TRBD1 | TRBJ2-7 | - | TRBV19 | TGTGCCAGTAGGTTGGGACAGGGGGGATCCTACGAGCAGTACTTC | CASRLGQGGSYEQYF
TRBD1 | TRBJ1-1 | - | TRBV18 | TGTGCCAGCTCACCCCTTCCGGGACAGGGGGCGCAGGACACTGAAGCTTTCTTT | CASSPLPGQGAQDTEAFF
- | TRBJ1-6 | - | TRBV2 | TGTGCCGGCACCTCTCCCTCTGAGGATTTTAATTCACCCCTCCACTTT | CAGTSPSEDFNSPLHF
TRBD1 | TRBJ2-2 | - | TRBV19 | TGTGCCAGTAGCGGACAGGGGGTGAACACCGGGGAGCTGTTTTTT | CASSGQGVNTGELFF
TRBD1 | TRBJ1-2 | - | TRBV15 | TGTGCCACATACCCGGGACAGGGGAATCATGGCTACACCTTC | CATYPGQGNHGYTF
- | TRBJ2-4 | - | TRBV6-1 | TGTGCCAGCAGTGGCCGCCTGGGGGCTGAGCTAGCCAAAAACATTCAGTACTTC | CASSGRLGAELAKNIQYF
- | TRBJ2-5 | - | TRBV27 | TGTGCCAGCAGTCACCACCAAGAGACCCAGTACTTC | CASSHHQETQYF
TRBD1 | TRBJ2-7 | - | TRBV6-1 | TGTGCCAGCAGCTCGAGGGACAGTAGGGTCCTAGCATCATACGAGCAGTACTTC | CASSSRDSRVLASYEQYF
- | TRBJ1-1 | - | TRBV20-1 | TGCAGTCCTTATACGGGACTTACAAGTACTGAAGCTTTCTTT | CSPYTGLTSTEAFF
- | TRBJ1-2 | - | TRBV2 | TGTGCCAGCTGGGGACGGTTCTATGGCTACACCTTC | CASWGRFYGYTF
- | TRBJ2-3 | - | TRBV6-5 | TGTGCCAGCAGTTACAGGACAGGCACAGATACGCAGTATTTT | CASSYRTGTDTQYF
- | TRBJ1-3 | - | TRBV7-8 | TGTGCCAGCAGCCTTCGGACACTCTCTGGAAACACCATATATTTT | CASSLRTLSGNTIYF
- | TRBJ2-7 | - | TRBV15 | TGTGCCACCAGCAGAGGGCGGACAGCGGGGAGCTCCTACGAGCAGTACTTC | CATSRGRTAGSSYEQYF
TRBD1 | TRBJ2-5 | few | TRBV20-1 | TGCAGTGCTAGAGATCCTTTGCTGGGACAGAAAGAGACCCAGTACTTC | CSARDPLLGQKETQYF
- | TRBJ1-5 | - | TRBV19 | TGTGCCAGTAGTATAGTGGGAGAGCGGCAGCCCCAGCATTTT | CASSIVGERQPQHF
- | TRBJ1-1 | - | TRBV5-4 | TGTGCCAGCAGCTTGGTGGGTCGGGAAGCTTTCTTT | CASSLVGREAFF
TRBD2 | TRBJ2-7 | once | TRBV11-3 | TGTGCCAGCAGCTGGACTAGCCGGAGTCTCGAGCAGTACTTC | CASSWTSRSLEQYF
TRBD1 | TRBJ1-1 | few | TRBV19 | TGTGCCAGTAGAGGGACAGGGGCGATGAACACTGAAGCTTTCTTT | CASRGTGAMNTEAFF
TRBD2 | TRBJ2-5 | once | TRBV7-2 | TGTGCCAGCAGCTTTGGTAGCGGGGATCAAGAGACCCAGTACTTC | CASSFGSGDQETQYF
TRBD1 | TRBJ1-5 | - | TRBV7-2 | TGTGCCAGCAGCCCGACAGGGGATGGTGTTCAGCCCCAGCATTTT | CASSPTGDGVQPQHF
- | TRBJ2-7 | - | TRBV7-8 | TGTGCCAGCAGCTTGCCAGGTCCCTACGAGCAGTACTTC | CASSLPGPYEQYF
TRBD1 | TRBJ1-2 | - | TRBV6-1 | TGTGCCAGCAGTCTCTGGCGGCAGGGGGACGGCTACACCTTC | CASSLWRQGDGYTF
- | TRBJ2-5 | - | TRBV12-5 | TGTGCTAGTGGTTTGGGACTCCAGGGTGGCGAGACCCAGTACTTC | CASGLGLQGGETQYF
- | TRBJ1-1 | - | TRBV15 | TGTGCCACCAGCAGAGATCTGAAATTCCCGACTGAAGCTTTCTTT | CATSRDLKFPTEAFF
- | TRBJ1-5 | few | TRBV6-1 | TGTGCCAGCAGAGATACAGGGTTAACTCAGCCCCAGCATTTT | CASRDTGLTQPQHF